This T cell receptor beta chain was identified during a study of blood T cell repertoires in COVID-19. Study background: Acute and convalescent COVID-19 specimens originated in the United States, Italy and Spain. Nucleic acid was either cDNA or gDNA, and it came from T cells, B-cell-depleted T cells, or PBMCs.

The V end was cut by 2 bases, the J end by 8 bases, with 13 bases between. Germline CDR1 SGHRS, CDR2 YFSETQ. The CDR3 totals 13 residues. Per the authors' pipeline: From reference gene primer amplification, estimates of nucleated cell counts were derived. Using immunoSEQ multiplex PCR, the repertoire was profiled, and TCRdb retains in-frame clones only, with some absent. V and J calls and clone size are copied from that table; D and trimming were computed from the DNA. The sample consists of 100,000 to 150,000 clones, 80% of them appearing once. The sample was peripheral blood. V is TRBV5-1 and J is TRBJ1-2, with a weak D call TRBD1 (6 bases). This TCR derives from a man in his 70s with acute or convalescent COVID-19. This CDR3 is CASSFDRRGGYTF. The CDR3 nucleotides read TGCGCCAGCAGCTTCGACAGGAGAGGCGGCTACACCTTC. The variable domain in full, completed from reference TRBV5-1 and TRBJ1-2, reads KAGVTQTPRYLIKTRGQQVTLSCSPISGHRSVSWYQQTPGQGLQFLFEYFSETQRNKGNFPGRFSGRQFSNSRSEMNVSTLELGDSALYLCASSFDRRGGYTFGSGTRLTVV.